The clone carrying this TCR beta chain was seen more than once but under ten times. Its antigen is still unknown. The J segment lost 3 bases and the V segment lost 5 bases, leaving 7 bases of the junction unmatched. Germline CDR1 DFQATT, CDR2 SNEGSKA (reference sequence). The CDR3 is 13 residues long. This sample is part of a study of T cell repertoires in cytomegalovirus infection. Background on the study: Public TCR beta signatures provided an indication of both CMV infection and a matching HLA type. General study results and limits: Clonotype analysis showed dominance of the ex vivo response by HLA-C-restricted CMV-specific TCR beta clonotypes. CMV carriers having the relevant HLA were flagged by cumulative public TCR beta family frequency.

One entry per CDR3 protein, called by TCRdb with MiXCR from the reads. The data contain a few hundred thousand distinct CDR3 sequences, 9.5% of them singletons. This sequence originates from a human donor in good health (CMV status not recorded). Some clones in this sample may be carry-over from other donors' samples. The chain has TRBV20-1 and TRBJ2-7, with 7 positions matching TRBD1. The sample consisted of PBMCs. CDR3 DNA: TGCAGTGCTCGAGGACAGGTTGACTACGAGCAGTACTTC. It translates to CSARGQVDYEQYF.